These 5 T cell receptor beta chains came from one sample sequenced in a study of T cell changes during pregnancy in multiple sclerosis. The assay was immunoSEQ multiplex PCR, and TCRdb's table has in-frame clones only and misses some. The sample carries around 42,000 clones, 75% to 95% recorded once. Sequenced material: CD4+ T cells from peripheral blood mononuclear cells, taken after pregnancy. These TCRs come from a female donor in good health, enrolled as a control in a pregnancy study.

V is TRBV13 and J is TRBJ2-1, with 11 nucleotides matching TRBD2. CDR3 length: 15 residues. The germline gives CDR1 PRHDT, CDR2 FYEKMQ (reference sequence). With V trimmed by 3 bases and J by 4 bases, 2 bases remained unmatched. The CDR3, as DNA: TGTGCCAGCAGCTTCAGACTAGCGGGGTACAATGAGCAGTTCTTC. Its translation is CASSFRLAGYNEQFF.

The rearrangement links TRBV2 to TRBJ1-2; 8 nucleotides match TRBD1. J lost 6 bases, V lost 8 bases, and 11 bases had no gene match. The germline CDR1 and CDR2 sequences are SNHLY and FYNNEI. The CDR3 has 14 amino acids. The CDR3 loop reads CASSFTGGSDGYTF. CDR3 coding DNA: TGTGCCAGCTCGTTCACAGGGGGGTCGGATGGCTACACCTTC.

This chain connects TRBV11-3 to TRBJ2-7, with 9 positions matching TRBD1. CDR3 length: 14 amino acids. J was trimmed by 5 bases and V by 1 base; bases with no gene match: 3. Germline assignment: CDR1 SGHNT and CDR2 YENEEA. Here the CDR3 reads CASSLGQGGDEQYF. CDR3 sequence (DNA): TGTGCCAGCAGCTTAGGACAGGGGGGCGACGAGCAGTACTTC.

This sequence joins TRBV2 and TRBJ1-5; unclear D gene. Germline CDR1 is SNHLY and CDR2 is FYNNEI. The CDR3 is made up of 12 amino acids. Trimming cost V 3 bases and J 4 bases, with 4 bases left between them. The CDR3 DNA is TGTGCCAGCAGTGACGGTAATCAGCCCCAGCATTTT. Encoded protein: CASSDGNQPQHF.

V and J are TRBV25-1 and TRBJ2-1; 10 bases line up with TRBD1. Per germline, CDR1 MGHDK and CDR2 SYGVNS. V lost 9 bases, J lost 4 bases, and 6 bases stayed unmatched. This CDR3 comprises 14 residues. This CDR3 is CASVWTGGYNEQFF. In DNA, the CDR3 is TGTGCCAGTGTTTGGACAGGGGGTTACAATGAGCAGTTCTTC.